The 5 T cell receptor beta chains presented below share a single source sample, sequenced in a study of cytomegalovirus exposure and HLA in healthy donors. PCR involved 60 Vbeta and 13 Jbeta primers. Assay used: immunoSEQ multiplex PCR; TCRdb lists only in-frame clones, some missing. The repertoire holds about 94,000 clones, around 77% seen once, with about 3.8% in the top ten. Sample: PBMCs. The receptors originated from a man aged 25 to 40 in good health and CMV-seronegative.

This chain joins TRBV6-5 and TRBJ2-7; a possible D gene is TRBD1 (7 bases). The germline gives CDR1 MNHEY, CDR2 SVGAGI. V lost 4 bases to trimming and J lost 0 bases, with 10 bases between them. The CDR3 is made up of 14 amino acids. The CDR3 region is CASSWRDSSYEQYF. The CDR3 bases are TGTGCCAGCAGTTGGAGGGACAGCTCCTACGAGCAGTACTTC.

The CDR3 reads CASSQSWRLNTIYF. CDR3 bases: TGTGCCAGCAGCCAATCTTGGAGGCTGAACACCATATATTTT. V and J are TRBV16 and TRBJ1-3; D is unclear. V lost 0 bases and J lost 7, with 10 bases in between. The CDR3 has 14 amino acids. Looked up from germline, CDR1 is KGHSY and CDR2 is FQNENV.

This clone was observed once. The chain links TRBV28 to TRBJ2-7, with TRBD2 matching 7 bases. Germline-derived CDR1 and CDR2 are MDHEN and SYDVKM. The CDR3 contains 14 residues. Trimming cost V 8 bases and J 1 base; bases outside gene matches: 8. CDR3 sequence reads: CASATFGGSYEQYF. The CDR3 nucleotides are TGTGCCAGCGCGACCTTCGGGGGGTCCTACGAGCAGTACTTC.

This sequence joins TRBV7-8 and TRBJ2-7; D unresolved. The V gene lost 2 bases and the J gene lost 3 bases, with 14 bases spanning the gap. This CDR3 has 15 residues. Germline V gives CDR1 SGHVS, CDR2 FQNEAQ. The CDR3 region has the DNA TGTGCCAGCAGCTTACTGAGGTTCCAAGGCTACGAGCAGTACTTC. This translates into CASSLLRFQGYEQYF. The full variable domain, completed using reference TRBV7-8 and TRBJ2-7, is GAGVSQSPRYKVAKRGQDVALRCDPISGHVSLFWYQQALGQGPEFLTYFQNEAQLDKSGLPSDRFFAERPEGSVSTLKIQRTQQEDSAVYLCASSLLRFQGYEQYFGPGTRLTVT.

The rearrangement joins TRBV7-9 to TRBJ1-5, with D uncertain. The V gene's germline CDR1 is SEHNR and CDR2 FQNEAQ (reference sequence). V lost 5 bases to trimming and J lost 4 bases, with 15 bases between them. The CDR3 runs to 15 residues. Written as DNA, the CDR3 is TGTGCCAGCAGCAGCGGAGTCGGGTCTAATCAGCCCCAGCATTTT. It yields the protein CASSSGVGSNQPQHF.